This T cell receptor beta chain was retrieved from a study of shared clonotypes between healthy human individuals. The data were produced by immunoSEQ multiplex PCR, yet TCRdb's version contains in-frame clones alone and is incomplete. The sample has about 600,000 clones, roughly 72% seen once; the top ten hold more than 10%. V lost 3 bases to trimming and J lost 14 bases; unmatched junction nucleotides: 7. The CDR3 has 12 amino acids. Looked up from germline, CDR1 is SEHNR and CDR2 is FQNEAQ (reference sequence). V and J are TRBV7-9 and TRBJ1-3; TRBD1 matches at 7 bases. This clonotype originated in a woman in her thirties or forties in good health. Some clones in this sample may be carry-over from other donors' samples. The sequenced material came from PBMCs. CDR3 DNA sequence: TGTGCCAGCAGCTTCCATGAGGGGGCCCTATATTTT. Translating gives CASSFHEGALYF.